This entry lists 17 T cell receptor beta chains sequenced from one sample in a study of T-cell memory formation after mild COVID-19. TCRdb redid the calling of the 5' RACE reads with MiXCR, one entry per CDR3 protein. Counted here are 95,000 to 110,000 distinct CDR3 sequences, around an eighth occurring once; the ten biggest clones make up 35% to 40%. What was sequenced was PBMCs or a T cell subset sorted from them (not recorded which). The receptor source for this set is a man aged 18 to 30 who had mild COVID-19 (a few samples of this study predate the infection). Cell type and time point are not known.

This clonotype was found many times. The chain is built from TRBV7-9 and TRBJ2-7; D uncertain. The CDR3 consists of 14 residues. V lost 0 bases and J lost 2, with 8 bases in between. Per germline, CDR1 SEHNR and CDR2 FQNEAQ (reference sequence). The CDR3 sequence is CASSLAPETYEQYF. Written as DNA, the CDR3 is TGTGCCAGCAGCTTAGCTCCAGAGACCTACGAGCAGTACTTC.

The chain is built from TRBV15 and TRBJ2-7; D perhaps matches TRBD2 (6 bases). The CDR3 consists of 14 residues. The germline V gene encodes CDR1 LNHNV and CDR2 YYDKDF (reference sequence). V was cut by 5 bases and J by 2 bases, with 13 bases left in between. The CDR3 DNA sequence: TGTGCCACCAGCCGCGGGGACGGTACCTACGAGCAGTACGTC. Encoded protein: CATSRGDGTYEQYV.

The table lists this clonotype with a few counts. The V and J genes are TRBV3-1 and TRBJ2-1, with D maybe TRBD1 (6 bases). Per germline, CDR1 LGHDT and CDR2 YNNKEL (reference sequence). The CDR3 runs 14 residues. V was cut by 4 bases and J by 7 bases, with 14 bases left in between. The CDR3 is CASSPRGWGNEQFF. DNA of the CDR3: TGTGCCAGCAGCCCCAGGGGATGGGGGAATGAGCAGTTCTTC.

This clonotype came up many times. V gene TRBV4-1 combines with J gene TRBJ2-5; TRBD2 matches at 13 bases. The trim removed 5 bases at V and 4 bases at J, leaving 7 bases unmatched. CDR1 MGHRA and CDR2 YSYEKL come from the germline V gene. CDR3 size: 16 residues. The chain's CDR3 is CASSSRLAGGRETQYF. The CDR3 bases are TGCGCCAGCAGCTCGCGACTAGCGGGGGGAAGAGAGACCCAGTACTTC.

The table lists this clonotype with a few counts. The chain joins TRBV12-3 or TRBV12-4 to TRBJ2-3; 13 bases line up with TRBD2. There are 16 residues in the CDR3. The V gene end was trimmed by 6 bases and the J gene end by 4 bases; junction bases not matched to a gene: 7. CDR3 sequence: CASRDTSGGAADTQYF. The CDR3 coding sequence is TGTGCCAGCAGAGACACTAGCGGGGGGGCCGCAGATACGCAGTATTTT.

The chain couples TRBV7-3 to TRBJ2-3, with 9 nucleotides matching TRBD2. CDR1 SGHTA and CDR2 FQGTGA come from the germline V gene. The V segment lost 5 bases and the J segment 2 bases; nucleotides outside the gene matches: 8. The CDR3 sequence is 16 residues long. The CDR3 nucleotides are TGTGCCAGCAGCCCCCTTGTAGCGGGGGACACAGATACGCAGTATTTT. The encoded protein is CASSPLVAGDTDTQYF.

This clonotype appeared many times. The rearrangement joins TRBV6-1 to TRBJ2-7; TRBD1 might be the D (5 bases). Germline V lookup: CDR1 MNHNS, CDR2 SASEGT. This CDR3 is 12 amino acids long. V was clipped by 6 bases and J by 3 bases, with 9 bases between them. Written as DNA, the CDR3 is TGTGCCAGCAGCCCACAGGACTACGAGCAGTACTTC. Amino acids: CASSPQDYEQYF.

The rearrangement uses TRBV4-1 and TRBJ1-1, with 9 positions matching TRBD1. This CDR3 has 17 residues. V was clipped by 4 bases and J by 6 bases; unmatched bases: 15. The germline V gene encodes CDR1 MGHRA and CDR2 YSYEKL. CDR3: CASSPISGTGSFPEAFF. CDR3 sequence (DNA): TGCGCCAGCAGCCCCATCTCCGGGACAGGGAGTTTCCCTGAAGCTTTCTTT.

This rearrangement joins TRBV12-3 or TRBV12-4 to TRBJ1-2, with D perhaps matching TRBD1 (6 bases). V was trimmed by 6 bases and J by 7 bases, leaving 18 bases between them. The CDR3 sequence is 14 residues long. The CDR3 protein is CASSPPDRGFGYTF. Here the CDR3 DNA reads TGTGCCAGCAGCCCCCCGGACAGAGGGTTTGGCTACACCTTC.

This clonotype was observed a few times. One end of the junction varies from germline; a read error may be responsible. The rearrangement joins TRBV7-7 to TRBJ2-1; 11 bases are a match to TRBD2. Germline CDR1 reads SSHAT; CDR2 reads FNYEAQ (reference sequence). This CDR3 contains 15 residues. CDR3 protein: CASSHLAGGNNEQFF. The CDR3 DNA follows: TGTGCTAGCAGCCACCTAGCGGGGGGCAACAATGAGCAGTTCTTC.

V is TRBV4-1 and J is TRBJ1-1; tentatively, D is TRBD1 (5 bases). Deletions cut 0 bases from V and 1 base from J, with 9 bases between. The germline V gene encodes CDR1 MGHRA and CDR2 YSYEKL. This CDR3 is 15 amino acids long. DNA for the CDR3: TGCGCCAGCAGCCAAGATCCAAGGGGGAACACTGAAGCTTTCTTT. It translates to CASSQDPRGNTEAFF.

This clonotype was counted a few times. The chain combines TRBV9 with TRBJ1-6; no firm D call. The CDR3 is 15 residues long. Trimming removed 3 bases at V and 4 bases at J, with 11 bases between. From germline, CDR1 is SGDLS and CDR2 YYNGEE. The DNA for the CDR3 is TGTGCCAGCAGCGGAGAGGGAATTTATAATTCACCCCTCCACTTT. Translation gives CASSGEGIYNSPLHF. Full variable domain (missing parts from reference TRBV9 and TRBJ1-6): DSGVTQTPKHLITATGQRVTLRCSPRSGDLSVYWYQQSLDQGLQFLIQYYNGEERAKGNILERFSAQQFPDLHSELNLSSLELGDSALYFCASSGEGIYNSPLHFGNGTRLTVT.

V usage is TRBV12-3 or TRBV12-4 and J usage is TRBJ2-7, with D maybe TRBD2 (6 bases). V was pared by 3 bases and J by 2 bases, with 8 bases between. The CDR3 runs to 13 residues. As DNA, the CDR3 is TGTGCCAGCAGTTTCGGGGGAACCTACGAGCAGTACTTC. It translates to CASSFGGTYEQYF.

The V gene is TRBV19, the J gene TRBJ2-7; 10 bases are a match to TRBD2. The CDR3 runs to 14 residues. V was clipped by 7 bases and J by 3 bases; unmatched bases: 6. Germline V gene data show CDR1 as LNHDA and CDR2 as SQIVND (reference sequence). CDR3 bases: TGTGCCAGTAAGCCCGTAGCGGGAGGCTACGAGCAGTACTTC. Protein product: CASKPVAGGYEQYF.

This chain uses TRBV12-3 or TRBV12-4 with TRBJ2-3; the D gene is possibly TRBD2 (7 bases). V was trimmed by 6 bases and J by 4 bases, leaving 17 bases between them. The CDR3 runs to 15 residues. The CDR3 DNA sequence: TGTGCCAGCAGCCAGCCCTGGGGGGGGCCAGATACGCAGTATTTT. Its protein is CASSQPWGGPDTQYF.

The table lists this clonotype with a few counts. The chain has TRBV30 and TRBJ2-3; D gene ambiguous. Per the germline V gene, CDR1 is GTSNPN and CDR2 is SVGIG (reference sequence). Trimming removed 2 bases from V and 6 bases from J, with 15 bases in between. The CDR3 sequence is 14 residues long. Here the CDR3 DNA reads TGTGCCTGGAGTTCGAGTCCACGCTCGGATACGCAGTATTTT. As protein: CAWSSSPRSDTQYF.

V and J are TRBV7-8 and TRBJ1-5; D is unclear. The CDR3 sequence is 15 residues long. Germline CDR1 is SGHVS and CDR2 is FQNEAQ. Trimming cost V 5 bases and J 0 bases, with 11 bases left between them. In nucleotides, the CDR3 is TGTGCCAGCAGCCCCACTTTTGATAGCAATCAGCCCCAGCATTTT. Protein product: CASSPTFDSNQPQHF.